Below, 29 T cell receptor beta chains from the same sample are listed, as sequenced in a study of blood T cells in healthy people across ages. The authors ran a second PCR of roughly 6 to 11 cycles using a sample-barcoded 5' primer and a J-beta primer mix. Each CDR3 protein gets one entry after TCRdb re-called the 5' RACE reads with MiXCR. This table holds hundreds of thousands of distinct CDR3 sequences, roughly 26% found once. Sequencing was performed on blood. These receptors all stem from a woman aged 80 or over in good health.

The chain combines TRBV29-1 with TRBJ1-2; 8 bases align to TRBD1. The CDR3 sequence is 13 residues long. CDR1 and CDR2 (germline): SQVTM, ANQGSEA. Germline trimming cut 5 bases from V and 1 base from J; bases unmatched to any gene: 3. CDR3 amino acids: CSVHRGSNYGYTF. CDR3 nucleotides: TGCAGCGTTCACAGGGGGAGTAACTATGGCTACACCTTC.

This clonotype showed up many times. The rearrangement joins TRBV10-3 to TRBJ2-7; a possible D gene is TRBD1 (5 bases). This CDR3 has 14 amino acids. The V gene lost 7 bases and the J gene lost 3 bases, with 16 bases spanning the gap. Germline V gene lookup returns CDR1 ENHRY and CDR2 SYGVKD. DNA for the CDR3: TGTGCCATCAATGACATGGGGCCTATCTACGAGCAGTACTTC. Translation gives CAINDMGPIYEQYF.

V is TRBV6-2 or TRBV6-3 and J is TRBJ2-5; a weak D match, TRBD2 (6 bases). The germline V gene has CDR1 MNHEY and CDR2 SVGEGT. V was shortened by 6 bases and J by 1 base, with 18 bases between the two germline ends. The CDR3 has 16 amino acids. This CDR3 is CASRPHQRARQETQYF. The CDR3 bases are TGTGCCAGCAGACCCCACCAGCGGGCTCGCCAAGAGACCCAGTACTTC.

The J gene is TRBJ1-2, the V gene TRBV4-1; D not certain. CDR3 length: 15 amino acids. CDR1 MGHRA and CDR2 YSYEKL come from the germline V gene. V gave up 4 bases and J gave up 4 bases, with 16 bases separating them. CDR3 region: CASSPSLVYPYGYTF. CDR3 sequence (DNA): TGCGCCAGCAGCCCGAGTCTCGTGTACCCCTATGGCTACACCTTC.

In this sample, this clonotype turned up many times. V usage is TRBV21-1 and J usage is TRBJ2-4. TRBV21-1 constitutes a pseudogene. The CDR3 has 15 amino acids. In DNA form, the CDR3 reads TGTGCCAGCAGTTCTGGGTCGTTAGCCAAAAACATTCAGTACTTC. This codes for CASSSGSLAKNIQYF.

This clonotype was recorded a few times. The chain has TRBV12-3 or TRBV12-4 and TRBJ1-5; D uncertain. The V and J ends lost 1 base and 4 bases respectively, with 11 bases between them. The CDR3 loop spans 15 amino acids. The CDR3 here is CASSLGDTTNQPQHF. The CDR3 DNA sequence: TGTGCCAGCAGTTTAGGGGATACAACTAATCAGCCCCAGCATTTT.

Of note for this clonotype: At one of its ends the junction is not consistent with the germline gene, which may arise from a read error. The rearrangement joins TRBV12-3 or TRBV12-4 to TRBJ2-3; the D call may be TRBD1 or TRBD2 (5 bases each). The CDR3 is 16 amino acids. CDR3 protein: CASSFGTRGVADMQYF. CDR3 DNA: TGTGCCAGCAGTTTCGGTACTAGAGGGGTGGCAGATATGCAGTATTTT.

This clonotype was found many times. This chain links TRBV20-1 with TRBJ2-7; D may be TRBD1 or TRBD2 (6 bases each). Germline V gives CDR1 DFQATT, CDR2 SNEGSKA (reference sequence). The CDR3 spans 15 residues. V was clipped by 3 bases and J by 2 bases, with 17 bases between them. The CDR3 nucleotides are TGCAGTGCTAGTGTAAGGGGGGCACCTCCCTACGAGCAGTACTTC. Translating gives CSASVRGAPPYEQYF.

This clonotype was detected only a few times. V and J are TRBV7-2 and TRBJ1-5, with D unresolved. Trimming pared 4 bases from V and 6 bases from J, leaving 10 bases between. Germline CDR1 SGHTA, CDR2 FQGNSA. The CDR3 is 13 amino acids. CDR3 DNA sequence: TGTGCCAGCAGCTCCCGTCGTGGTCAGCCCCAGCATTTT. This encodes CASSSRRGQPQHF. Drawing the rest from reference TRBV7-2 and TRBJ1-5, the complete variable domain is GAGVSQSPSNKVTEKGKDVELRCDPISGHTALYWYRQSLGQGLEFLIYFQGNSAPDKSGLPSDRFSAERTGGSVSTLTIQRTQQEDSAVYLCASSSRRGQPQHFGDGTRLSIL.

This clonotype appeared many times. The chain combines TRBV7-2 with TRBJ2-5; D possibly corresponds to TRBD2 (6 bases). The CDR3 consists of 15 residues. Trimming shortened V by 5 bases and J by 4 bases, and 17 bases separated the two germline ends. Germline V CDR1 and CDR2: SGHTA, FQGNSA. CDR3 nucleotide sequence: TGTGCCAGCAGCCCTCGACTAGGGCCGGGAGAGACCCAGTACTTC. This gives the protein CASSPRLGPGETQYF.

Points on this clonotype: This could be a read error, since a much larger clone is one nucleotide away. CDR3 DNA: TGCGGCGGGCGGGGTTCCTACGAGCAGTACTTC. It translates to CGGRGSYEQYF. The gene calls are TRBV29-1 and TRBJ2-7, with a possible D match to TRBD2 (6 bases). The germline V gene has CDR1 SQVTM and CDR2 ANQGSEA. The CDR3 runs to 11 residues.

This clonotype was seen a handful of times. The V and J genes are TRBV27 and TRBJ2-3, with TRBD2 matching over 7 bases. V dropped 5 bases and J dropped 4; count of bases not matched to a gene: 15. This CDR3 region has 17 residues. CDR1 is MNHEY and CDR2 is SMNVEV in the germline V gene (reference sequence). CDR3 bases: TGTGCCAGCAGTCCATGGCCGGGGGGAAAAAGGGCAGATACGCAGTATTTT. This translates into CASSPWPGGKRADTQYF.

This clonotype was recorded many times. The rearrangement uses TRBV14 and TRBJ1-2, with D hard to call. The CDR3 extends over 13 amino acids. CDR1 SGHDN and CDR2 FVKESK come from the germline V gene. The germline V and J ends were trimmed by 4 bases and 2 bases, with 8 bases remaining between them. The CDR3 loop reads CASSPEGNYGYTF. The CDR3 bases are TGTGCCAGCAGCCCGGAGGGAAACTATGGCTACACCTTC. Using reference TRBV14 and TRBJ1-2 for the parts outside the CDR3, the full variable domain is EAGVTQFPSHSVIEKGQTVTLRCDPISGHDNLYWYRRVMGKEIKFLLHFVKESKQDESGMPNNRFLAERTGGTYSTLKVQPAELEDSGVYFCASSPEGNYGYTFGSGTRLTVV.

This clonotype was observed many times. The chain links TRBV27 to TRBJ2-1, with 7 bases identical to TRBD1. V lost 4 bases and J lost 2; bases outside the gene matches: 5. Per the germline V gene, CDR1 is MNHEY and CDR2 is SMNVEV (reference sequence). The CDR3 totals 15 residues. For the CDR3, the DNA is TGTGCCAGCAGTTATAAGGGGGCAACCTACAATGAGCAGTTCTTC. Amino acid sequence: CASSYKGATYNEQFF.

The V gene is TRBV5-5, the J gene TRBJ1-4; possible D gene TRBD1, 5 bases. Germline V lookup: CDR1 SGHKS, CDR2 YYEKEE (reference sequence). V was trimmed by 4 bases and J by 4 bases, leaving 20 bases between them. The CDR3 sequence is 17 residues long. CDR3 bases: TGTGCCAGCAGCGCGGGGGGGACCTTGACGTTTAATGAAAAACTGTTTTTT. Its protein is CASSAGGTLTFNEKLFF. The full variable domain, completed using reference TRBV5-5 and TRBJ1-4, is DAGVTQSPTHLIKTRGQQVTLRCSPISGHKSVSWYQQVLGQGPQFIFQYYEKEERGRGNFPDRFSARQFPNYSSELNVNALLLGDSALYLCASSAGGTLTFNEKLFFGSGTQLSVL.

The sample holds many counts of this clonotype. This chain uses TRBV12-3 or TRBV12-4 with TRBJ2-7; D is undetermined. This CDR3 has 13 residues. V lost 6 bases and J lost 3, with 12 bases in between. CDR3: CASRLSLDYEQYF. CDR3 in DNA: TGTGCCAGCAGACTAAGTTTAGACTACGAGCAGTACTTC.

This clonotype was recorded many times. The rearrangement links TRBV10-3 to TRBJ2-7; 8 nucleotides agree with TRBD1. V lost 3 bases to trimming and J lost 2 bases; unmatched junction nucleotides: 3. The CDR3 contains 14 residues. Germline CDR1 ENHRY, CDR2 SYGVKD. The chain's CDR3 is CAISEETGAYEQYF. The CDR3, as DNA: TGTGCCATCAGTGAAGAGACAGGGGCCTACGAGCAGTACTTC.

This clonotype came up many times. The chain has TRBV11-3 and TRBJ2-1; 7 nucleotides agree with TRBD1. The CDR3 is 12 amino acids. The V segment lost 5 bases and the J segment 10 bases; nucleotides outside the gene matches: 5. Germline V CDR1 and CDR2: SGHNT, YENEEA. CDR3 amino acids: CASSRRQGEQFF. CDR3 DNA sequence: TGTGCCAGCAGCCGCCGACAGGGAGAGCAGTTCTTC.

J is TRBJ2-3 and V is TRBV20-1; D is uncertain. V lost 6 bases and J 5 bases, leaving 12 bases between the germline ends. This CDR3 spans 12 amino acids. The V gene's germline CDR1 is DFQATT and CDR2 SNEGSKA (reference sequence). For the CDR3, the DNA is TGCAGTGCCATCACATCCGTAGATACGCAGTATTTT. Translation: CSAITSVDTQYF.

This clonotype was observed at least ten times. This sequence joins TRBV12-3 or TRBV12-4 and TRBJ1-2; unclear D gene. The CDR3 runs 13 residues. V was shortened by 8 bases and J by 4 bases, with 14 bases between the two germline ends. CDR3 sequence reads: CASSPTPSYGYTF. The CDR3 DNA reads TGTGCCAGCTCTCCCACTCCGAGCTATGGCTACACCTTC.

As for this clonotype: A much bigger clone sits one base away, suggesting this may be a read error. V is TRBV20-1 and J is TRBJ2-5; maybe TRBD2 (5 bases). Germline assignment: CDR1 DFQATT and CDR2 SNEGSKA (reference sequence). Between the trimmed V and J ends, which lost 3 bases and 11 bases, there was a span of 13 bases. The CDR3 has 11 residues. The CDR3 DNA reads TGCAGTGCTAGGGCAGGTAGGGAGCAGTACTTC. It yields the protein CSARAGREQYF.

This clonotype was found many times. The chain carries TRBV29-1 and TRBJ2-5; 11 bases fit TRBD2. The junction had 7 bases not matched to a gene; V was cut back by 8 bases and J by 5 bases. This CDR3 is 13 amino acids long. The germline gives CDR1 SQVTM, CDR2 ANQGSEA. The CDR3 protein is CSTTSGARETQYF. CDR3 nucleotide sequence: TGCAGCACGACTAGCGGGGCTCGGGAGACCCAGTACTTC.

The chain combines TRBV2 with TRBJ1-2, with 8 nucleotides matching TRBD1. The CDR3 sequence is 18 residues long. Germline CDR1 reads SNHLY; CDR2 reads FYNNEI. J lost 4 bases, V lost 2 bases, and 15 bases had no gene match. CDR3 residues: CASSESLFRQGRIYGYTF. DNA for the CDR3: TGTGCCAGCAGTGAATCCCTCTTTCGACAGGGGCGAATCTATGGCTACACCTTC. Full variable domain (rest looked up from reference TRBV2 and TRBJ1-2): EPEVTQTPSHQVTQMGQEVILRCVPISNHLYFYWYRQILGQKVEFLVSFYNNEISEKSEIFDDQFSVERPDGSNFTLKIRSTKLEDSAMYFCASSESLFRQGRIYGYTFGSGTRLTVV.

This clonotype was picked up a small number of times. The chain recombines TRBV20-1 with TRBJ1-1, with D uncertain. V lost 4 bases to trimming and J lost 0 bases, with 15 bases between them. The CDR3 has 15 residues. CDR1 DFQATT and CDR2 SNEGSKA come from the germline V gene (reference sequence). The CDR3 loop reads CSATLERRMNTEAFF. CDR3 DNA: TGCAGTGCTACTCTGGAACGTAGAATGAACACTGAAGCTTTCTTT.

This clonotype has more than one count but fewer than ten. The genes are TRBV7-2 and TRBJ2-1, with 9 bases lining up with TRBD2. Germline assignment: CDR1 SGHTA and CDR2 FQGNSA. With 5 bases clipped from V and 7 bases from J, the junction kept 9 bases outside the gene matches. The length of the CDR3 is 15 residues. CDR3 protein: CASSEGAGGWNEQFF. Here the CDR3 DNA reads TGTGCCAGCAGCGAGGGAGCGGGGGGTTGGAATGAGCAGTTCTTC.

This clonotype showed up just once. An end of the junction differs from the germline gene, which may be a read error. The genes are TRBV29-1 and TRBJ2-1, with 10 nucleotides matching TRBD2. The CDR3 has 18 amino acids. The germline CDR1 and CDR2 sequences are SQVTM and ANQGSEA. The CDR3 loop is CGVEVNSGGFRSYNEQFF. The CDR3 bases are TGCGGCGTTGAAGTTAATAGCGGGGGGTTCCGCTCCTACAATGAGCAGTTCTTC.

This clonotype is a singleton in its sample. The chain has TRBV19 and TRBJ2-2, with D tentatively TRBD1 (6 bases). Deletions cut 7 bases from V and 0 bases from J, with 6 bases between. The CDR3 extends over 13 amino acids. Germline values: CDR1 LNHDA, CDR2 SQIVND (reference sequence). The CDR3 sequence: CASNRANTGELFF. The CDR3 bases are TGTGCCAGTAACAGGGCGAACACCGGGGAGCTGTTTTTT. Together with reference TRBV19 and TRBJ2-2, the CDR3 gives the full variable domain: DGGITQSPKYLFRKEGQNVTLSCEQNLNHDAMYWYRQDPGQGLRLIYYSQIVNDFQKGDIAEGYSVSREKKESFPLTVTSAQKNPTAFYLCASNRANTGELFFGEGSRLTVL.

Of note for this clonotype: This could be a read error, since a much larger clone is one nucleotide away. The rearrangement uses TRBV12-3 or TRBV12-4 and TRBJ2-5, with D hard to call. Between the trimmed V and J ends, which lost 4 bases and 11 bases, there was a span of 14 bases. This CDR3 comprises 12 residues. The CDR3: CASSSGRTEQYF. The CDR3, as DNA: TGTGCCAGCAGTTCCGGTCGTACGGAGCAGTACTTC.

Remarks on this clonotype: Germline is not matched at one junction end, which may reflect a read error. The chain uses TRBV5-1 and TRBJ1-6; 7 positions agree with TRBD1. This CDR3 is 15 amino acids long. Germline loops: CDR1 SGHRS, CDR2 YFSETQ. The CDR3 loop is CAGSLITQGSSPLHF. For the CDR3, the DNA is TGCGCCGGCAGCTTGATTACACAGGGGAGTTCACCCCTCCACTTT. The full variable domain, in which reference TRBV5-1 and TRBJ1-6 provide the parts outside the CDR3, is KAGVTQTPRYLIKTRGQQVTLSCSPISGHRSVSWYQQTPGQGLQFLFEYFSETQRNKGNFPGRFSGRQFSNSRSEMNVSTLELGDSALYLCAGSLITQGSSPLHFGNGTRLTVT.